This is a list of T cell receptor beta chains from one sample in a study of PD-1 blockade in mismatch repair-deficient tumors. Clones were sequenced by immunoSEQ multiplex PCR, and TCRdb holds only the in-frame ones, with some missing. Altogether some 9,000 clones are present, around nine tenths being singletons, with the ten largest covering 10% to 15%. Which antigens these TCRs recognize remains unknown. This specimen consisted of cells cultured in vitro, obtained from a patient treated with pembrolizumab. The receptor set was obtained from an adult with mismatch repair-deficient cancer. Both conserved end residues are part of each CDR3. The D gene is left open where the match is weak. A row's size may be missing; if present it is once, few, many or a size class.

j_call	d_call	clone_size	v_call	cdr3_aa	cdr3_nt
TRBJ2-7	TRBD1	NA	TRBV30	CAWSYGTGGYEQYF	TGTGCCTGGAGTTACGGGACAGGGGGCTACGAGCAGTACTTC
TRBJ2-7	NA	NA	TRBV27	CASSSGLSGYEQYF	TGTGCCAGCAGTTCGGGCCTTTCGGGATACGAGCAGTACTTC
TRBJ1-3	NA	NA	TRBV7-8	CASSLAAGTIRNTIYF	TGTGCCAGCAGCTTAGCAGCAGGGACAATACGAAACACCATATATTTT
TRBJ1-1	NA	NA	TRBV4-1	CASSHTTGSNTEAFF	TGCGCCAGCAGCCATACGACAGGCTCAAACACTGAAGCTTTCTTT
TRBJ2-2	TRBD2	NA	TRBV5-4	CASTPSGRYTGELFF	TGTGCCAGCACCCCAAGCGGGAGGTACACCGGGGAGCTGTTTTTT
TRBJ2-1	TRBD2	NA	TRBV7-9	CASSLVAGVSYNEQFF	TGTGCCAGCAGCTTAGTCGCGGGAGTCTCCTACAATGAGCAGTTCTTC
TRBJ2-1	NA	NA	TRBV15	CATIGRVSSYNEQFF	TGTGCCACCATTGGGCGGGTAAGCTCCTACAATGAGCAGTTCTTC
TRBJ2-2	TRBD1	NA	TRBV29-1	CSVTTGPGANTGELFF	TGCAGCGTCACGACAGGGCCAGGAGCGAACACCGGGGAGCTGTTTTTT
TRBJ2-7	NA	NA	TRBV27	CASSLAAVTSYEQYF	TGTGCCAGCAGTTTGGCAGCGGTTACCTCCTACGAGCAGTACTTC
TRBJ2-1	NA	NA	TRBV28	CASSSGLAPYNEQFF	TGTGCCAGCAGTTCAGGGCTAGCGCCATACAATGAGCAGTTCTTC
TRBJ2-7	TRBD2	few	TRBV19	CASSIEGSGSYEQYF	TGTGCCAGTAGTATAGAGGGTAGCGGGAGCTACGAGCAGTACTTC
TRBJ2-2	TRBD2	NA	TRBV7-2	CASSQSGSRAGELFF	TGTGCCAGCAGCCAGAGCGGGAGTAGGGCCGGGGAGCTGTTTTTT
TRBJ1-1	NA	NA	TRBV7-9	CASSPLGTRNTEAFF	TGTGCCAGCAGCCCGCTGGGGACCCGAAACACTGAAGCTTTCTTT
TRBJ2-1	TRBD1	NA	TRBV2	CASSRQGDGNEQFF	TGTGCCAGCAGCAGACAGGGCGATGGGAATGAGCAGTTCTTC
TRBJ2-1	TRBD2	NA	TRBV7-9	CASSLNLAGVYNEQFF	TGTGCCAGCAGCTTAAACCTAGCGGGAGTCTACAATGAGCAGTTCTTC
TRBJ2-2	TRBD1	NA	TRBV6-6	CASSIQGGTGELFF	TGTGCCAGCAGTATACAGGGGGGCACCGGGGAGCTGTTTTTT
TRBJ2-5	TRBD2	NA	TRBV28	CASSGGGTETQYF	TGTGCCAGCAGTGGGGGGGGGACGGAGACCCAGTACTTC